This paragraph reports one T cell receptor beta chain. This sample is drawn from a study of blood T cell repertoires in COVID-19. Turning to the study itself: The cDNA or gDNA used as material had been derived from T cells, B-cell-depleted T cells, or PBMCs.

Using immunoSEQ multiplex PCR, the repertoire was profiled, and TCRdb retains in-frame clones only, with some absent. The sample contains under 300,000 clones, about 90% of which appear only once. The germline V gene encodes CDR1 SGHVS and CDR2 FQNEAQ. The J segment lost 1 base and the V segment lost 1 base, leaving 4 bases of the junction unmatched. This CDR3 is built from 17 residues. Material: PBMCs or T cells enriched from blood (not recorded which). This clonotype originated in a woman aged 40 to 50 who had been exposed to COVID-19. This chain joins TRBV7-8 and TRBJ2-3; 11 bases are a match to TRBD2. The CDR3 region is CASSLVAGGPGTDTQYF. Written as DNA, the CDR3 is TGTGCCAGCAGCTTAGTAGCGGGGGGGCCCGGCACAGATACGCAGTATTTT.